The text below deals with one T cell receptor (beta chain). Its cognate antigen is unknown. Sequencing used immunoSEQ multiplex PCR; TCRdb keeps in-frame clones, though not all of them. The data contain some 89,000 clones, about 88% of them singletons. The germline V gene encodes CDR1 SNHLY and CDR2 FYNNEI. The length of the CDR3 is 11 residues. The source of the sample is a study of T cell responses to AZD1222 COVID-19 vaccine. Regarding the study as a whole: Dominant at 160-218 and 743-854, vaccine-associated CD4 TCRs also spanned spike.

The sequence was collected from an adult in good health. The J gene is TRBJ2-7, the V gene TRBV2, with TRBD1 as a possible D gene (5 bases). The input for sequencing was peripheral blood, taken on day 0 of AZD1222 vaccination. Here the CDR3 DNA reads TGTGCGCTCGAGGTTGTGCAGGGGCAGTACTTC. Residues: CALEVVQGQYF.